This T cell receptor beta chain was profiled in a study of control samples from healthy donors and cancer patients. This clone was counted a single time. The repertoire was sequenced with immunoSEQ multiplex PCR; TCRdb's copy has only in-frame clones and lacks some. The table records 100,000 to 150,000 clones, approximately 90% of them present only once. Per the germline V gene, CDR1 is SGHVS and CDR2 is FNYEAQ. This CDR3 contains 16 residues. Trimming cost V 2 bases and J 1 base, with 14 bases left between them. The sample consisted of blood. This clonotype originated in a man aged 18-30 years in good health. The chain is built from TRBV7-6 and TRBJ1-1; D uncertain. CDR3 sequence: CASSLQPGGRNTEAFF. CDR3 coding DNA: TGTGCCAGCAGCTTACAACCTGGCGGAAGGAACACTGAAGCTTTCTTT.